This entry describes one T cell receptor (beta chain). Its antigen remains unidentified. The entry originates in a study of T cell responses to AZD1222 COVID-19 vaccine. Notes on the study in general: An increase in Spike-specific TCR breadth and depth was observed after two AZD1222 doses. There were mostly white British donors and more females than males, and clonal diversity was possibly underestimated.

Method: immunoSEQ multiplex PCR; TCRdb's copy keeps in-frame clones and lacks some. The table records over 80,000 clones, about nine tenths of them present only once. The analysis combined second doses at about 4 or about 12 weeks. CDR3 length: 13 residues. With 0 bases removed from V and 8 bases from J, the gap between germline ends came to 8 bases. CDR1 is MGHRA and CDR2 is YSYEKL in the germline V gene. The sequence came from an adult who received the AZD1222 COVID-19 vaccine. Sample: peripheral blood, taken 28 days after the second AZD1222 dose. The chain recombines TRBV4-1 with TRBJ2-1; no clear D gene. Written as DNA, the CDR3 is TGCGCCAGCAGCCAAGACCGCTCGTATGAGCAGTTCTTC. As protein: CASSQDRSYEQFF.